This TCR beta chain stems from a study of blood T cell repertoires in COVID-19. As for the study in general: Sources were T cells, B-cell-depleted T cells, or PBMCs; the material itself was cDNA or gDNA.

Source study methods: From reference gene primer amplification, estimates of nucleated cell counts were derived. Measured with immunoSEQ multiplex PCR; TCRdb has only the in-frame clones, and not every one. The DNA was the basis for D and trimming; V, J and clone size are from that table. There are 200,000 or so clones in the sample; 75% to 90% occur only once, and roughly 2.7% lies in the top ten. This clone was seen once. V was clipped by 2 bases and J by 4 bases; unmatched bases: 7. Germline loops: CDR1 MNHEY, CDR2 SMNVEV (reference sequence). CDR3 length equals 15 residues. The chain combines TRBV27 with TRBJ2-7; 8 bases match TRBD1. The receptor's source is a man aged 25 to 45 with COVID-19, enrolled during active disease. The sample was peripheral blood. DNA of the CDR3: TGTGCCAGCAGTTTAGGCGGACAGGGTTGGTACGAGCAGTACTTC. Its translation is CASSLGGQGWYEQYF.